The 9 T cell receptor beta chains given below trace back to one sample, sequenced in a study of blood T cell repertoires in COVID-19. This table comes from immunoSEQ multiplex PCR, and its TCRdb copy is limited to in-frame clones, with some not included. The sample holds 150,000 to 200,000 clones; roughly 80% are singletons and the top ten take roughly 8%. Sequences were obtained from peripheral blood. All receptors come from a man in his sixties with acute or convalescent COVID-19.

In its sample, this clone was seen a few times. The chain carries TRBV7-3 and TRBJ1-2, with D possibly matching TRBD1 (6 bases). Deletions cut 4 bases from V and 3 bases from J, with 12 bases between. The CDR3 spans 14 residues. CDR1 SGHTA and CDR2 FQGTGA come from the germline V gene. This CDR3 is CASSSQGMDYGYTF. The CDR3 nucleotides read TGTGCCAGCAGCTCCCAGGGGATGGACTATGGCTACACCTTC.

The chain links TRBV28 to TRBJ2-5, with a possible D match to TRBD2 (6 bases). Trimming removed 6 bases at V and 0 bases at J, with 11 bases between. Per germline, CDR1 MDHEN and CDR2 SYDVKM. CDR3 length: 14 residues. As DNA, the CDR3 is TGTGCCAGCAGGCCTCTAGCGAACCAAGAGACCCAGTACTTC. Translated: CASRPLANQETQYF.

The V call is TRBV10-2, the J call TRBJ1-6, with 7 bases matching TRBD1. With 4 bases clipped from V and 6 bases from J, the junction kept 6 bases outside the gene matches. This CDR3 spans 15 amino acids. Germline V lookup: CDR1 WSHSY, CDR2 SAAADI. The DNA of the CDR3 is TGCGCCAGCAGTGCAGGGACAGACTTTAATTCACCCCTCCACTTT. Its protein product is CASSAGTDFNSPLHF.

This chain links TRBV15 with TRBJ2-2, with a possible D match to TRBD1 (5 bases). CDR3 length: 15 residues. Germline CDR1 LNHNV, CDR2 YYDKDF (reference sequence). V lost 0 bases to trimming and J lost 4 bases, with 9 bases between them. The CDR3 here is CATSREQVLTGELFF. The CDR3 DNA reads TGTGCCACCAGCAGAGAACAGGTACTCACCGGGGAGCTGTTTTTT.

The chain joins TRBV24-1 to TRBJ2-1; 9 bases are a match to TRBD1. V lost 7 bases and J lost 6; bases outside the gene matches: 9. Germline V CDR1 and CDR2: KGHDR, SFDVKD. The CDR3 is 15 residues long. CDR3 sequence: CATRSGQGQVNEQFF. CDR3 DNA: TGTGCCACCAGGTCGGGACAGGGACAAGTCAATGAGCAGTTCTTC.

This chain uses TRBV4-1 with TRBJ2-7; a weak D match, TRBD1 (6 bases). V was trimmed by 0 bases and J by 0 bases, leaving 9 bases between them. Germline V lookup: CDR1 MGHRA, CDR2 YSYEKL. This CDR3 region has 15 residues. The CDR3 spells CASSQDRGSSYEQYF. In DNA, the CDR3 is TGCGCCAGCAGCCAAGACAGGGGAAGCTCCTACGAGCAGTACTTC.

This clone was detected once. The chain employs TRBV6-6 and TRBJ2-7; D is perhaps TRBD1 (6 bases). This CDR3 spans 13 amino acids. Germline assignment: CDR1 MNHNY and CDR2 SVGAGI (reference sequence). The ends were cut back, 6 bases at V and 6 bases at J, with 15 bases in the middle. The chain's CDR3 is CASSPTGRGEQYF. The CDR3 DNA reads as TGTGCCAGCAGCCCAACAGGGCGTGGCGAGCAGTACTTC.

V is TRBV11-2 and J is TRBJ1-4; no clear D gene. Germline CDR1 is SGHAT and CDR2 is FQNNGV. The CDR3 has 15 residues. V gave up 7 bases and J gave up 0 bases, with 12 bases separating them. CDR3: CASNYGGSTNEKLFF. The CDR3 DNA reads TGTGCCAGCAACTATGGCGGCTCAACTAATGAAAAACTGTTTTTT.

J is TRBJ2-1 and V is TRBV4-1; D remains unclear. Between the trimmed V and J ends, which lost 0 bases and 3 bases, there was a span of 6 bases. The germline CDR1 and CDR2 sequences are MGHRA and YSYEKL. CDR3 size: 14 residues. CDR3 nucleotide sequence: TGCGCCAGCAGCCAAGATCCGTACTACAATGAGCAGTTCTTC. It is translated as CASSQDPYYNEQFF.